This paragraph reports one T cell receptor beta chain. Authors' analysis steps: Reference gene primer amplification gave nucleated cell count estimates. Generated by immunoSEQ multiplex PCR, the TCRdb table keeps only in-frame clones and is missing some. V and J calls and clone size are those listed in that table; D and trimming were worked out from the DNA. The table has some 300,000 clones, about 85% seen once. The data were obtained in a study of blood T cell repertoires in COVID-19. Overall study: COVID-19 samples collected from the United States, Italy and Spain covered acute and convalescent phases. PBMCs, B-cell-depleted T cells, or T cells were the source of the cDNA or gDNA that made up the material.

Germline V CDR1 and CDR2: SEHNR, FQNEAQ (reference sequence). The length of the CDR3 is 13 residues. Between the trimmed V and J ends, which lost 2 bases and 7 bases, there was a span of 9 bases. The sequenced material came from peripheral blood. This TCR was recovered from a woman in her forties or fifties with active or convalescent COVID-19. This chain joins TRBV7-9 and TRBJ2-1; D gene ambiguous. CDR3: CASSLTTINEQFF. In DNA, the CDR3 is TGTGCCAGCAGCTTAACTACTATAAATGAGCAGTTCTTC.